This entry lists 4 T cell receptor beta chains sequenced from one sample in a study of blood T cell repertoires in COVID-19. Sequencing was performed with immunoSEQ multiplex PCR; in TCRdb, only in-frame clones are kept and a portion is missing. Counted here are 100,000 to 150,000 clones, around three quarters occurring once; the ten biggest clones make up 30% to 45%. Sequencing used peripheral blood. The receptors come from a middle-aged man with active or convalescent COVID-19.

This sequence joins TRBV18 and TRBJ2-7; no clear D gene. The CDR3 is made up of 11 amino acids. Germline CDR1 KGHSH, CDR2 LQKENI. The V gene lost 6 bases and the J gene lost 1 base, with 4 bases spanning the gap. CDR3 amino acids: CASSSSYEQYF. CDR3 bases: TGTGCCAGCTCGTCTTCCTACGAGCAGTACTTC.

This chain uses TRBV11-3 with TRBJ2-7, with TRBD1 identical over 7 bases. The CDR3 sequence is 14 residues long. The germline V gene has CDR1 SGHNT and CDR2 YENEEA. The J segment lost 7 bases and the V segment lost 1 base, leaving 7 bases of the junction unmatched. The CDR3 DNA is TGTGCCAGCAGCTTAGGTGGGACAGTGCCTGAGCAGTACTTC. Protein: CASSLGGTVPEQYF.

V is TRBV6-2 or TRBV6-3 and J is TRBJ2-1, with D perhaps TRBD2 (5 bases). Germline assignment: CDR1 MNHEY and CDR2 SVGEGT. Trimming cost V 5 bases and J 10 bases, with 15 bases left between them. This CDR3 is 13 amino acids long. CDR3 sequence: CASSKRGISEQFF. CDR3 nucleotides: TGTGCCAGCAGTAAACGAGGGATTTCGGAGCAGTTCTTC.

The rearrangement joins TRBV6-6 to TRBJ2-4; possibly TRBD2 for D (6 bases). This CDR3 spans 15 amino acids. Trimming took 8 bases from V and 2 from J, leaving 16 bases between them. Per germline, CDR1 MNHNY and CDR2 SVGAGI (reference sequence). CDR3 residues: CASALAGISKNIQYF. CDR3 bases: TGTGCCAGCGCACTAGCAGGGATATCCAAAAACATTCAGTACTTC.